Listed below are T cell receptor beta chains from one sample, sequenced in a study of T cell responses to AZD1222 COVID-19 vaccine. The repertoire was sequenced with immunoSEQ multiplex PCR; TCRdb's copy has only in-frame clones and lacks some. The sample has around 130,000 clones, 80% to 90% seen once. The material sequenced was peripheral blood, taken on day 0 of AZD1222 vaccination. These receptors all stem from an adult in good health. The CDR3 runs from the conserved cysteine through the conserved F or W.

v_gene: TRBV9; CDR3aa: CASSSWTSGANEQFF
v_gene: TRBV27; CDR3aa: CASSLQGAPTEAFF
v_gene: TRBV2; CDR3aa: CASSGDLGQGNEKLFF
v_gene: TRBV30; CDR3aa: CGCTQGALDSPLHF
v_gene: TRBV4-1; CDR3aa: CASSPSLGAGNSPLHF
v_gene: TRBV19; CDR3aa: CASSDRVNTEAFF
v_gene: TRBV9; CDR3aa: CASTTLGGEQFF
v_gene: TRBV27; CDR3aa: CASSRIGTGPYEQYF
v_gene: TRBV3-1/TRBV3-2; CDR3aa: CASSWTTDTQYF
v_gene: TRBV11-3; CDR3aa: CASSARTSGRGQETQYF
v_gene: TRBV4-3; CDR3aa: CASSQDGQGITEAFF
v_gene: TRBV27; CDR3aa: CASSLSELAGVTDTQYF
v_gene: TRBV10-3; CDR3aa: CAISGQGTTSPLHF
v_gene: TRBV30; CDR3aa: CAWSAQEYEQYF
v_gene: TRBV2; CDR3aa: CASSEAETRTRGGYTF
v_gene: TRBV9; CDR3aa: CASGNSGPKGNEQFF
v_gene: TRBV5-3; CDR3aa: CARSLAGLGRTDTQYF
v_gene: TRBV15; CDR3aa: CATSRGVSAGGLYNEQFF
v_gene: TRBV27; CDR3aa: CASSLGVDYLVSTDTQYF
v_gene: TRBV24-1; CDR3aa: CATSDTGTGSGNTIYF
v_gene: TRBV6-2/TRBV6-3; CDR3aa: CASSYSSIAKNIQYF
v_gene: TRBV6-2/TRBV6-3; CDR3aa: CASSPGTTYGYTF
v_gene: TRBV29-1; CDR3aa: CSTSTPWGSTEAFF
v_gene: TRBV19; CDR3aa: CASSGTGGYEQYF
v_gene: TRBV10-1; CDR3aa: CASSELRGSGILSNQPQHF
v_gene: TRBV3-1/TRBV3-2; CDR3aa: CATTQGNNSPLHF
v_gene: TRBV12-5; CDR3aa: CASGRTGDNEKLFF
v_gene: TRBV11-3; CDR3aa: CASSLDGSYNSPLHF
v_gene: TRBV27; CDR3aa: CASSRTGTTYGYTF
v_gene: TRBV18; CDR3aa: CASSPGRRASYEQYF
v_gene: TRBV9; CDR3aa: CASSLAGGNSPLHF
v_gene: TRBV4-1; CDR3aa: CASSQPGRTTYEQYF
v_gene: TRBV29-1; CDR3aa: CSVEGGSYGYTF
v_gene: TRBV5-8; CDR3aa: CASSLEGISGANVLTF
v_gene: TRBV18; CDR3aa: CASSPSAGESGNTIYF
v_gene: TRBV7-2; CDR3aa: CASSLEASGRAYEQFF
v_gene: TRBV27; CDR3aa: CASSPQSANTGELFF
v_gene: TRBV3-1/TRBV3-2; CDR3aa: CASSPLSEVKVMQYF
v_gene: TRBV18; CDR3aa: CASSPPQGGANTEAFF
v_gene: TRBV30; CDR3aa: CAWSRGGAEAFF
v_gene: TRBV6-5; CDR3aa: CASSYNTNSPLHF